One sample yielded the 21 T cell receptor beta chains listed below, sequenced in a study of radiotherapy plus CTLA-4 blockade in lung cancer. The protocol was immunoSEQ multiplex PCR, while the TCRdb copy is restricted to in-frame clones and leaves out a portion. The sample holds tens of thousands of clones, roughly 79% seen once. The material was peripheral blood, obtained from a patient treated with radiotherapy plus ipilimumab. The receptor source for this set is a human donor with non-small cell lung cancer that progressed on radiotherapy plus ipilimumab.

This clone was observed a few times. The J gene is TRBJ2-2, the V gene TRBV11-1; TRBD2 is a possible D gene (6 bases). Per germline, CDR1 SGHAT and CDR2 FQDESV (reference sequence). This CDR3 region has 15 residues. The V gene lost 5 bases and the J gene lost 6 bases, with 16 bases spanning the gap. The CDR3 DNA follows: TGTGCCAGCAGCCCCGGGAGTGGATCTGCCGGGGAGCTGTTTTTT. The encoded protein is CASSPGSGSAGELFF. Based on the CDR3 plus reference TRBV11-1 and TRBJ2-2, the full variable domain is EAEVAQSPRYKITEKSQAVAFWCDPISGHATLYWYRQILGQGPELLVQFQDESVVDDSQLPKDRFSAERLKGVDSTLKIQPAELGDSAMYLCASSPGSGSAGELFFGEGSRLTVL.

V usage is TRBV29-1 and J usage is TRBJ2-1; TRBD2 is a possible D gene (5 bases). Trimming took 4 bases from V and 7 from J, leaving 11 bases between them. This CDR3 contains 12 residues. CDR1 and CDR2 (germline): SQVTM, ANQGSEA. The CDR3: CSVGRGWNEQFF. The DNA of the CDR3 is TGCAGCGTTGGACGGGGTTGGAATGAGCAGTTCTTC.

The chain joins TRBV7-8 to TRBJ2-5; TRBD2 is a possible D gene (5 bases). The better agreement between TRBJ2-7 and the DNA end casts doubt on the J call. Germline CDR1 reads SGHVS; CDR2 reads FQNEAQ. This CDR3 comprises 13 residues. As DNA, the CDR3 is TGTGCCAGCAGCTTACTGAGGGTCGGCGAGCAGTACTTC. It encodes CASSLLRVGEQYF.

This rearrangement joins TRBV9 to TRBJ2-3, with 11 bases lining up with TRBD2. V was clipped by 4 bases and J by 2 bases; unmatched bases: 6. Per germline, CDR1 SGDLS and CDR2 YYNGEE. The CDR3 sequence is 16 residues long. As DNA, the CDR3 is TGTGCCAGCAGCACCACTAGCGGGGGTTACACAGATACGCAGTATTTT. As protein: CASSTTSGGYTDTQYF.

The chain carries TRBV19 and TRBJ2-5; 10 nucleotides line up with TRBD2. This CDR3 comprises 16 residues. Germline trimming cut 2 bases from V and 12 bases from J; bases unmatched to any gene: 15. Germline V gives CDR1 LNHDA, CDR2 SQIVND (reference sequence). CDR3 amino acids: CASSISSTPSGSAKYF. The DNA for the CDR3 is TGTGCCAGTAGTATATCGTCGACTCCTAGCGGGAGCGCAAAGTACTTC.

The V gene is TRBV10-3, the J gene TRBJ1-5; no clear D gene. CDR1 and CDR2 (germline): ENHRY, SYGVKD. CDR3 length: 17 residues. The V and J ends lost 0 bases and 9 bases respectively, with 21 bases between them. As DNA, the CDR3 is TGTGCCATCAGTGAGTCGTTGGAGGGCGGGGTGATGGGGCCCCAGCATTTT. Translating it yields CAISESLEGGVMGPQHF.

V usage is TRBV6-6 and J usage is TRBJ1-1, with D possibly matching TRBD1 (6 bases). The germline V and J ends were trimmed by 9 bases and 4 bases, with 12 bases remaining between them. This CDR3 spans 12 amino acids. Germline V gene lookup returns CDR1 MNHNY and CDR2 SVGAGI (reference sequence). CDR3 in amino acids: CASGGGSTEAFF. The CDR3 DNA follows: TGTGCCAGTGGGGGCGGGAGCACTGAAGCTTTCTTT.

The chain uses TRBV2 and TRBJ1-1; D not resolved. Trimming left V 4 bases short and J 5 bases short, with 5 bases between. From germline, CDR1 is SNHLY and CDR2 FYNNEI. The CDR3 is 11 residues long. CDR3 amino acids: CASSAFTEAFF. Written as DNA, the CDR3 is TGTGCCAGCAGTGCGTTTACTGAAGCTTTCTTT.

The CDR3 loop reads CASSWGGNTEAFF. CDR3 DNA sequence: TGTGCCAGCAGTTGGGGGGGGAACACTGAAGCTTTCTTT. The chain carries TRBV6-6 and TRBJ1-1; D possibly corresponds to TRBD1 (5 bases). This CDR3 spans 13 amino acids. Looked up from germline, CDR1 is MNHNY and CDR2 is SVGAGI (reference sequence). The V end lost 4 bases, the J end lost 1 base, and 7 bases lay between the germline ends.

The chain links TRBV4-2 to TRBJ1-2; 10 bases map to TRBD1. This CDR3 spans 17 amino acids. The V gene end was trimmed by 2 bases and the J gene end by 0 bases; junction bases not matched to a gene: 6. Germline V gene lookup returns CDR1 LGHNA and CDR2 YNFKEQ. DNA of the CDR3: TGTGCCAGCAGCCAACCGGGACAGGGGTTAGCTAACTATGGCTACACCTTC. Protein: CASSQPGQGLANYGYTF.

V usage is TRBV11-3 and J usage is TRBJ2-7, with D unclear. The V and J ends lost 0 bases and 5 bases respectively, with 14 bases between them. Looked up from germline, CDR1 is SGHNT and CDR2 is YENEEA. The CDR3 has 15 amino acids. CDR3 in DNA: TGTGCCAGCAGCTTAGATTTTAGGCTTACCCACGAGCAGTACTTC. Protein sequence: CASSLDFRLTHEQYF.

The rearrangement joins TRBV6-6 to TRBJ1-1; D is unclear. Trimming took 5 bases from V and 9 from J, leaving 13 bases between them. Germline CDR1 and CDR2: MNHNY and SVGAGI (reference sequence). The CDR3 sequence is 12 residues long. Written as DNA, the CDR3 is TGTGCCAGCAGTCTACCATCAGATAAAGCTTTCTTT. The encoded protein is CASSLPSDKAFF.

This chain links TRBV7-6 with TRBJ2-1, with TRBD2 matching 10 bases. The V and J ends lost 7 bases and 2 bases, in that order; junction bases with no gene match: 5. This CDR3 contains 15 residues. CDR1 is SGHVS and CDR2 is FNYEAQ in the germline V gene. The CDR3 DNA sequence: TGTGCCAGCATATCCGGGACTAGCGCCTACAATGAGCAGTTCTTC. It encodes CASISGTSAYNEQFF.

The rearrangement uses TRBV6-4 and TRBJ2-2, with a tentative D call TRBD2 (6 bases). The CDR3 has 16 residues. V lost 3 bases and J lost 4, with 15 bases in between. In germline, CDR1 is MRHNA, CDR2 SNTAGT. The CDR3 spells CASSDWRGSGTGELFF. DNA for the CDR3: TGTGCCAGCAGTGATTGGAGGGGATCGGGCACCGGGGAGCTGTTTTTT.

This chain connects TRBV30 to TRBJ1-1, with D unclear. CDR3 length: 13 amino acids. Germline values: CDR1 GTSNPN, CDR2 SVGIG (reference sequence). Trimming cost V 4 bases and J 11 bases, with 20 bases left between them. The DNA for the CDR3 is TGTGCCTGGACCGGGGTTCTCTCTGGCGATGCTTTCTTT. Translated: CAWTGVLSGDAFF. The full variable domain, rest sourced from reference TRBV30 and TRBJ1-1, is SQTIHQWPATLVQPVGSPLSLECTVEGTSNPNLYWYRQAAGRGLQLLFYSVGIGQISSEVPQNLSASRPQDRQFILSSKKLLLSDSGFYLCAWTGVLSGDAFFGQGTRLTVV.

This rearrangement joins TRBV7-9 to TRBJ1-1; 8 bases match TRBD1. The CDR3 length is 14 residues. Unmatched junction bases numbered 2, after V lost 1 base and J lost 4 bases. Germline values: CDR1 SEHNR, CDR2 FQNEAQ (reference sequence). DNA for the CDR3: TGTGCCAGCAGCTTAGTACAGGGGGGCACTGAAGCTTTCTTT. This sequence encodes CASSLVQGGTEAFF.

In this sample, this clone turned up a few times. The rearrangement joins TRBV11-3 to TRBJ1-5; D gene ambiguous. V was pared by 5 bases and J by 2 bases, with 16 bases between. The germline CDR1 and CDR2 sequences are SGHNT and YENEEA. The CDR3 is made up of 16 amino acids. The CDR3 DNA reads TGTGCCAGCAGCCCCACCGGGCGGGAGGGCAATCAGCCCCAGCATTTT. It translates to CASSPTGREGNQPQHF. Together with reference TRBV11-3 and TRBJ1-5, the CDR3 gives the full variable domain: EAGVVQSPRYKIIEKKQPVAFWCNPISGHNTLYWYLQNLGQGPELLIRYENEEAVDDSQLPKDRFSAERLKGVDSTLKIQPAELGDSAVYLCASSPTGREGNQPQHFGDGTRLSIL.

This rearrangement joins TRBV6-1 to TRBJ1-2, with D unclear. Trimming shortened V by 0 bases and J by 4 bases, and 15 bases separated the two germline ends. Germline V gene sequence: CDR1 MNHNS, CDR2 SASEGT. The CDR3 totals 16 residues. As DNA, the CDR3 is TGTGCCAGCAGTGAAGCGATCGTCGGGAAAACCTATGGCTACACCTTC. Its protein is CASSEAIVGKTYGYTF.

V usage is TRBV14 and J usage is TRBJ1-4; the D gene is possibly TRBD1 (5 bases). The CDR3 is 16 amino acids. Germline V CDR1 and CDR2: SGHDN, FVKESK. Trimming took 0 bases from V and 4 from J, leaving 12 bases between them. The CDR3 reads CASSQERGGSNEKLFF. For the CDR3, the DNA is TGTGCCAGCAGCCAAGAGAGGGGCGGGAGTAATGAAAAACTGTTTTTT.

The gene calls are TRBV28 and TRBJ2-7; 10 nucleotides line up with TRBD2. J lost 5 bases, V lost 4 bases, and 8 bases had no gene match. The CDR3 spans 15 residues. Per germline, CDR1 MDHEN and CDR2 SYDVKM. CDR3 loop: CASSSPTGTSDEQYF. The CDR3 DNA reads TGTGCCAGCAGTTCGCCGACCGGGACTAGCGACGAGCAGTACTTC.

This clone was picked up a small number of times. This sequence joins TRBV7-9 and TRBJ1-1, with D perhaps TRBD1 (5 bases). V dropped 5 bases and J dropped 3 bases, with 19 bases sitting between them. CDR1 and CDR2 from the germline V gene are SEHNR and FQNEAQ (reference sequence). This CDR3 contains 16 residues. CDR3 amino acids: CASSRLDGGPDTEAFF. CDR3 nucleotides: TGTGCCAGCAGCCGACTCGATGGGGGACCGGACACTGAAGCTTTCTTT.